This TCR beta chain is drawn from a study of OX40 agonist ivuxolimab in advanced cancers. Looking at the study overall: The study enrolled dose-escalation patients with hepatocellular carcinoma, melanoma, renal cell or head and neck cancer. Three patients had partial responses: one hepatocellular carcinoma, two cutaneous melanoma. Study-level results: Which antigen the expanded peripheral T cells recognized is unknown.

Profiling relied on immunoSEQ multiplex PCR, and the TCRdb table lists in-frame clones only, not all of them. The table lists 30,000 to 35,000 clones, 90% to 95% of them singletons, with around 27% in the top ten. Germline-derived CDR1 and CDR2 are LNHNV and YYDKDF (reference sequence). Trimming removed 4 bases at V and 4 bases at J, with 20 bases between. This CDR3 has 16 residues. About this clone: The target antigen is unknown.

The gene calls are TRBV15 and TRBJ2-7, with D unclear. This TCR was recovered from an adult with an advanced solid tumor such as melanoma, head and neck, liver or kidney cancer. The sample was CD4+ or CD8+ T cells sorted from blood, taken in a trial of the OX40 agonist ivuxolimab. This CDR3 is CATSTLNDPSVYEQYF. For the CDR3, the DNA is TGTGCCACCAGCACCCTCAATGACCCGTCTGTGTACGAGCAGTACTTC.